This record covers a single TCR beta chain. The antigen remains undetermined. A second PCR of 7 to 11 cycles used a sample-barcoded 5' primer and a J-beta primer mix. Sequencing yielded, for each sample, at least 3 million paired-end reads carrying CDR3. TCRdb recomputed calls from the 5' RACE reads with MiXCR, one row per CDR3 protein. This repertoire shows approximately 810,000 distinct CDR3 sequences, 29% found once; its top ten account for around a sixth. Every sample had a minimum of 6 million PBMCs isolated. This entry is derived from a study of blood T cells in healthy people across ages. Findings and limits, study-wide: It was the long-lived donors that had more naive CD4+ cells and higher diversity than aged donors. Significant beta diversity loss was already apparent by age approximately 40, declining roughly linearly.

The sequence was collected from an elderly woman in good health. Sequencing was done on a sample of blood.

The CDR3 DNA reads as TGTGCCAGCAGTGTCCGAAGATTAAGCTCCTATAATTCACCCCTCCACTTT. Its protein product is CASSVRRLSSYNSPLHF. This chain uses TRBV2 with TRBJ1-6; no clear D. The V gene lost 4 bases and the J gene lost 0 bases, with 13 bases spanning the gap. The germline V gene has CDR1 SNHLY and CDR2 FYNNEI. The length of the CDR3 is 17 residues.